A selection of T cell receptor beta chains follows, all from one sample in a study of T cell changes during pregnancy in multiple sclerosis. This table comes from immunoSEQ multiplex PCR, and its TCRdb copy is limited to in-frame clones, with some not included. The table includes about 65,000 clones, around 92% detected once. Sample: CD8+ T cells from peripheral blood mononuclear cells, taken in the third trimester of pregnancy. The receptors originated from a female donor in good health, enrolled as a control in a pregnancy study. CDR3s include the opening cysteine and the closing phenylalanine or tryptophan. A D gene is named only where the DNA matches it firmly. Clone size is given for some rows only: seen once, a few or many times, or a class if the clone is expanded.

J gene,D gene,V gene,clone size,CDR3 protein,CDR3 DNA
TRBJ2-1,TRBD2,TRBV30,NA,CAWRSDSGANEQFF,TGTGCCTGGAGGAGTGATAGCGGGGCCAATGAGCAGTTCTTC
TRBJ2-7,NA,TRBV5-1,NA,CASSQNPEKLGSYEQYF,TGCGCCAGCAGCCAAAATCCGGAGAAGCTCGGGTCCTACGAGCAGTACTTC
TRBJ2-3,TRBD2,TRBV27,NA,CASSIRLAGDLTDTQYF,TGTGCCAGCAGTATTCGACTAGCGGGGGACCTCACAGATACGCAGTATTTT
TRBJ1-4,NA,TRBV6-6,NA,CASTRIQANEKLFF,TGTGCCAGCACCAGAATACAGGCTAATGAAAAACTGTTTTTT
TRBJ1-5,NA,TRBV11-2,NA,CASSFSGLSNQPQHF,TGTGCCAGCAGCTTTTCGGGACTGAGCAATCAGCCCCAGCATTTT
TRBJ2-2,NA,TRBV5-1,once,CASSSDSGELFF,TGCGCCAGCAGCTCGGACAGCGGGGAGCTGTTTTTT
TRBJ1-1,TRBD1,TRBV4-1,NA,CASRPREGAGTEAFF,TGCGCCAGCCGACCCCGGGAGGGGGCGGGCACTGAAGCTTTCTTT
TRBJ2-7,NA,TRBV15,NA,CATSRDAGAYEQYF,TGTGCCACCAGCAGAGATGCCGGAGCCTACGAGCAGTACTTC
TRBJ1-5,NA,TRBV5-1,NA,CASSLGSGGSNQPQHF,TGCGCCAGCAGCTTGGGGAGTGGCGGGAGCAATCAGCCCCAGCATTTT
TRBJ1-1,TRBD1,TRBV7-9,NA,CASSPGQGAEAFF,TGTGCCAGCAGCCCCGGACAGGGGGCTGAAGCTTTCTTT
TRBJ1-6,NA,TRBV5-6,NA,CASSLGAPYNSPLHF,TGTGCCAGCAGCTTGGGGGCCCCTTATAATTCACCCCTCCACTTT
TRBJ2-3,TRBD2,TRBV11-2,NA,CASIGAASGANTDTQYF,TGTGCCAGCATCGGGGCTGCTAGCGGGGCGAACACAGATACGCAGTATTTT
TRBJ1-3,NA,TRBV5-1,NA,CASSTIPDSSGNTIYF,TGCGCCAGCAGCACCATACCGGACAGCTCTGGAAACACCATATATTTT
TRBJ2-7,NA,TRBV5-4,NA,CASSSGTFGEQYF,TGTGCCAGCAGCTCAGGGACATTCGGCGAGCAGTACTTC
TRBJ1-1,TRBD1,TRBV7-3,NA,CASSLEGAGTEAFF,TGTGCCAGCAGCTTAGAGGGGGCGGGAACTGAAGCTTTCTTT
TRBJ2-7,NA,TRBV13,NA,CASSLGGGARDEQYF,TGTGCCAGCAGCTTAGGAGGGGGGGCAAGGGACGAGCAGTACTTC
TRBJ2-7,NA,TRBV5-6,NA,CASSLALEDDLGAYEQYF,TGTGCCAGCAGCTTGGCCCTCGAGGACGATTTAGGGGCCTACGAGCAGTACTTC
TRBJ2-7,NA,TRBV4-3,NA,CASSQDSSYEQYF,TGCGCCAGCAGCCAAGACTCCAGCTACGAGCAGTACTTC
TRBJ2-5,TRBD2,TRBV5-1,NA,CASSSTLAGTSVRETQYF,TGCGCCAGCAGCTCTACCCTAGCGGGGACGAGCGTGAGGGAGACCCAGTACTTC
TRBJ2-7,TRBD1,TRBV30,NA,CAWRTGYEQYF,TGTGCCTGGAGGACAGGGTACGAGCAGTACTTC
TRBJ1-1,NA,TRBV15,NA,CATSRDRQRNTEAFF,TGTGCCACCAGCAGAGATCGACAGCGGAACACTGAAGCTTTCTTT
TRBJ2-1,NA,TRBV27,NA,CASSLGGGGVYNEQFF,TGTGCCAGCAGTCTAGGGGGAGGGGGTGTCTACAATGAGCAGTTCTTC
TRBJ2-7,NA,TRBV6-1,NA,CASMAGASYEQYF,TGTGCCAGCATGGCAGGTGCATCCTACGAGCAGTACTTC
TRBJ1-4,NA,TRBV4-3,NA,CASSQDRSEKLFF,TGCGCCAGCAGCCAAGATCGTAGTGAAAAACTGTTTTTT
TRBJ2-7,TRBD1,TRBV5-6,once,CASSAQTGKFYEQYF,TGTGCCAGCAGCGCACAGACAGGGAAGTTTTACGAGCAGTACTTC
TRBJ1-4,TRBD1,TRBV28,once,CASSLTPGGTANEKLFF,TGTGCCAGCAGTTTAACTCCAGGGGGCACCGCTAATGAAAAACTGTTTTTT
TRBJ2-7,NA,TRBV11-2,NA,CASSLDQGYEQYF,TGTGCCAGCAGCTTAGATCAGGGGTACGAGCAGTACTTC